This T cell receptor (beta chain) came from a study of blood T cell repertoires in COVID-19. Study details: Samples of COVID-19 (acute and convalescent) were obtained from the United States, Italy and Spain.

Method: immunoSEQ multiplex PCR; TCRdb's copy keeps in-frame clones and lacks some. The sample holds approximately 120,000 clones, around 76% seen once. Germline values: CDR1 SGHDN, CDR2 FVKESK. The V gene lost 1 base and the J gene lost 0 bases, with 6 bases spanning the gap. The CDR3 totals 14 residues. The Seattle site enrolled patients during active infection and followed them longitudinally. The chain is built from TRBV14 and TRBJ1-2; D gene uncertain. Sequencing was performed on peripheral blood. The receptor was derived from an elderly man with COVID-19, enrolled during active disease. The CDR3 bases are TGTGCCAGCAGCCAAGCCGGAGCTAACTATGGCTACACCTTC. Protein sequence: CASSQAGANYGYTF.